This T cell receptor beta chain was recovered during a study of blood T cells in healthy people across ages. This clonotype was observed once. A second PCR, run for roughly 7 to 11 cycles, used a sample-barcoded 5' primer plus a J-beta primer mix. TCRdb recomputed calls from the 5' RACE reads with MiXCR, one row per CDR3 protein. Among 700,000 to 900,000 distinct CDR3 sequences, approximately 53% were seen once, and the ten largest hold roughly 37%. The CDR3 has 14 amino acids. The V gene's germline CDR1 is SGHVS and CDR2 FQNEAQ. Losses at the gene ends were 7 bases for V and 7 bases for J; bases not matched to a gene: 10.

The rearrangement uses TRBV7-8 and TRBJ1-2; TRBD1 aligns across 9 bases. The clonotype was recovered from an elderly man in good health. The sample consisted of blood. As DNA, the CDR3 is TGTGCCAGCACCGTTACCCGGGACAGGGTTGGCTACACCTTC. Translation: CASTVTRDRVGYTF.